This T cell receptor (beta chain) came from a study of cytomegalovirus exposure and HLA in healthy donors. As for this clone: Its antigen remains unknown.

While the first cohort had 600 to 800 subjects, the donors belonged to the separate validation cohort of over a hundred subjects. Study-wide results and limits: The study found most TCR sequences rare, yet found some public TCRs in many donors. There were over 150 TCR beta chains listed as cytomegalovirus-associated. Reports indicated that the classifier achieved high specificity and sensitivity in diagnosing cytomegalovirus status.

The CDR3 runs 14 residues. Trimming took 4 bases from V and 3 from J; bases not matched to a gene: 5. Germline assignment: CDR1 SQVTM and CDR2 ANQGSEA. Clones were read by immunoSEQ multiplex PCR, and TCRdb kept only the in-frame ones, dropping some. The table includes 150,000 to 200,000 clones, around four fifths detected once. The sequence was obtained from a man aged 18 to 29 in good health and CMV-seropositive. The chain employs TRBV29-1 and TRBJ2-2; 7 bases are a match to TRBD2. The sample comprised PBMCs. The DNA for the CDR3 is TGCAGCGTTGGGGGGGGTTTGTACACCGGGGAGCTGTTTTTT. It translates to CSVGGGLYTGELFF.